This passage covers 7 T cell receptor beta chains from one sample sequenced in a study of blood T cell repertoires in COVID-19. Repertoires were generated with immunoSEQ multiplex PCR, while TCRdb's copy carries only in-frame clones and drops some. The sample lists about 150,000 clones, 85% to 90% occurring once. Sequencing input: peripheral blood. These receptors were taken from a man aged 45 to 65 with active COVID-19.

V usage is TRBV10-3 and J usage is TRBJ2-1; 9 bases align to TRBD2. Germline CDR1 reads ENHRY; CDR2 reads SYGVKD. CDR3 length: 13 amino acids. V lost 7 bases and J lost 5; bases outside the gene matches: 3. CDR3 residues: CAIMGLAHNEQFF. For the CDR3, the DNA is TGTGCCATCATGGGACTAGCCCACAATGAGCAGTTCTTC.

CDR3 DNA: TGTGCCAGCTCTCCCCCAGGGGGAAGATATGAGCAGTTCTTC. Translated: CASSPPGGRYEQFF. The J gene is TRBJ2-1, the V gene TRBV18, with TRBD1 identical over 7 bases. The CDR3 has 14 amino acids. Germline CDR1 reads KGHSH; CDR2 reads LQKENI. V shed 6 bases and J 8 bases; nucleotides not matched to a gene: 10.

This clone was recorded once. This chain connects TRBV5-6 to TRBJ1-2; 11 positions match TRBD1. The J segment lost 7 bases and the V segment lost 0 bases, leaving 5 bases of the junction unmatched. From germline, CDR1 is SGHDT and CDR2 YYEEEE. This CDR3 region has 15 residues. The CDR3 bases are TGTGCCAGCAGCTTGGCCGGACAGGGGGCAGGTGGCTACACCTTC. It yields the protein CASSLAGQGAGGYTF.

The CDR3 spells CASIERGGLNTGELFF. In nucleotides, the CDR3 is TGTGCCAGTATCGAGCGGGGGGGCCTGAACACCGGGGAGCTGTTTTTT. V is TRBV19 and J is TRBJ2-2; 10 bases line up with TRBD2. CDR1 and CDR2 from the germline V gene are LNHDA and SQIVND (reference sequence). CDR3 length: 16 amino acids. With V trimmed by 7 bases and J by 1 base, 6 bases remained unmatched. Supplemented by reference TRBV19 and TRBJ2-2, the full variable domain reads DGGITQSPKYLFRKEGQNVTLSCEQNLNHDAMYWYRQDPGQGLRLIYYSQIVNDFQKGDIAEGYSVSREKKESFPLTVTSAQKNPTAFYLCASIERGGLNTGELFFGEGSRLTVL.

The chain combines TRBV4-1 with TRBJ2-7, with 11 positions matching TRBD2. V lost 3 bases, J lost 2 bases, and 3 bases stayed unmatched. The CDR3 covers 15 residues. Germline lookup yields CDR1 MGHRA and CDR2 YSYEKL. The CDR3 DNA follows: TGCGCCAGCAGCCAGGGACTAGCGGCTCCCTACGAGCAGTACTTC. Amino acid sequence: CASSQGLAAPYEQYF.

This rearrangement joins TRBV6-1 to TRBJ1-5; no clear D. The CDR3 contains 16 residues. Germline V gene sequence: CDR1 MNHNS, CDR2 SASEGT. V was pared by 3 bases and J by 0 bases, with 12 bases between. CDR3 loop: CASSETSPYSNQPQHF. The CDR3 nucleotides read TGTGCCAGCAGTGAGACTTCCCCTTATAGCAATCAGCCCCAGCATTTT.

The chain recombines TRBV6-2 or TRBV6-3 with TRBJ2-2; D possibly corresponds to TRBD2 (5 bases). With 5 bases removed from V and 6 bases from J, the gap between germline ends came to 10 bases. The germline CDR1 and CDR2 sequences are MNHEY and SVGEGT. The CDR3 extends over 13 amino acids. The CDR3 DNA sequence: TGTGCCAGCAGTAGAGGGTTCTCCGGGGAGCTGTTTTTT. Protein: CASSRGFSGELFF.